A single sample gave rise to the 15 T cell receptor beta chains below, sequenced in a study of shared clonotypes between healthy human individuals. Assay: immunoSEQ multiplex PCR; the TCRdb copy retains only in-frame clones and omits some. This table has fewer than 700,000 clones, around three quarters appearing once. The material sequenced was PBMCs. The source of these receptors is a middle-aged woman in good health. Some clones in this sample may be carry-over from other donors' samples.

This clone has only a few counts. The chain employs TRBV5-1 and TRBJ2-3; D might be TRBD2 (6 bases). The length of the CDR3 is 16 residues. From germline, CDR1 is SGHRS and CDR2 YFSETQ. V gave up 1 base and J gave up 2 bases, with 14 bases separating them. CDR3 in DNA: TGCGCCAGCAGCTTGACCAGAACTAGCTCCACAGATACGCAGTATTTT. Protein: CASSLTRTSSTDTQYF. The entire variable domain, with the rest obtained from reference TRBV5-1 and TRBJ2-3, is as follows: KAGVTQTPRYLIKTRGQQVTLSCSPISGHRSVSWYQQTPGQGLQFLFEYFSETQRNKGNFPGRFSGRQFSNSRSEMNVSTLELGDSALYLCASSLTRTSSTDTQYFGPGTRLTVL.

V usage is TRBV28 and J usage is TRBJ1-2, with D perhaps matching TRBD1 (6 bases). This CDR3 is 12 amino acids long. Deletions cut 6 bases from V and 6 bases from J, with 11 bases between. Germline lookup yields CDR1 MDHEN and CDR2 SYDVKM. The CDR3 here is CASRGGFNGYTF. The CDR3 nucleotides are TGTGCCAGCAGGGGGGGCTTCAATGGCTACACCTTC.

As concerns this clone: A far larger clone differs by one base, so this is likely a read error. Other nucleotide sequences in the sample specify the same CDR3. The rearrangement links TRBV30 to TRBJ1-5; no clear D gene. The germline V gene encodes CDR1 GTSNPN and CDR2 SVGIG (reference sequence). V was pared by 0 bases and J by 1 base, with 7 bases between. The CDR3 runs to 14 residues. The CDR3 nucleotides read TGTGCCTGGAGTGTTCTGGCGAGCAATCAGCCCCAGCATTTT. Encoded protein: CAWSVLASNQPQHF.

On this clone: Other DNA sequences from this sample encode an identical CDR3 as well. This rearrangement joins TRBV29-1 to TRBJ2-7; 12 nucleotides line up with TRBD2. CDR3 length: 13 amino acids. From germline, CDR1 is SQVTM and CDR2 ANQGSEA. Trimming removed 5 bases from V and 2 bases from J; junction bases left unmatched: 1. CDR3 nucleotides: TGCAGCGTTCGGACTAGCGGGACCTACGAGCAGTACTTC. It codes for CSVRTSGTYEQYF.

This clone showed up just once. The rearrangement joins TRBV18 to TRBJ2-3; the D gene is possibly TRBD2 (6 bases). The germline V and J ends were trimmed by 6 bases and 5 bases, with 18 bases remaining between them. Looked up from germline, CDR1 is KGHSH and CDR2 is LQKENI. This CDR3 region has 15 residues. The CDR3 coding sequence is TGTGCCAGCTCGTTTTTCGGCGGGATTGAAGATACGCAGTATTTT. This sequence encodes CASSFFGGIEDTQYF.

Turning to this clone: A much more abundant neighbour one base away suggests this may be a read error. The chain joins TRBV29-1 to TRBJ2-5, with TRBD1 matching over 8 bases. Germline V gene data show CDR1 as SQVTM and CDR2 as ANQGSEA. The CDR3 extends over 16 amino acids. V trimming: 4 bases; J trimming: 5 bases; junction bases outside the gene matches: 15. CDR3 nucleotide sequence: TGCAGCGTTGTAAACACTTTAACAGGGGGAGGCGAGACCCAGTACTTC. Encoded protein: CSVVNTLTGGGETQYF.

J is TRBJ2-7 and V is TRBV7-9, with 11 bases aligning to TRBD2. Germline V gives CDR1 SEHNR, CDR2 FQNEAQ (reference sequence). V lost 6 bases, J lost 0 bases, and 4 bases stayed unmatched. The CDR3 covers 15 residues. The CDR3 sequence: CASSLLAGASYEQYF. CDR3 bases: TGTGCCAGCAGTCTACTAGCGGGAGCCTCCTACGAGCAGTACTTC.

This clone was picked up a small number of times. The J gene is TRBJ1-1, the V gene TRBV29-1, with D maybe TRBD1 (6 bases). The length of the CDR3 is 12 residues. Germline V lookup: CDR1 SQVTM, CDR2 ANQGSEA. V was shortened by 6 bases and J by 7 bases, with 15 bases between the two germline ends. CDR3 sequence reads: CSVAARGREAFF. The CDR3 coding sequence is TGCAGCGTAGCGGCCAGGGGCCGTGAAGCTTTCTTT.

The chain is built from TRBV10-2 and TRBJ2-2; no firm D call. In germline, CDR1 is WSHSY, CDR2 SAAADI. The CDR3 runs to 13 residues. Trimming stripped 5 bases from V and 0 bases from J, with 4 bases between. The CDR3 is CASSTPNTGELFF. The DNA of the CDR3 is TGCGCCAGCAGTACCCCGAACACCGGGGAGCTGTTTTTT.

The V call is TRBV11-2, the J call TRBJ2-7, with D maybe TRBD1 (6 bases). CDR1 and CDR2 (germline): SGHAT, FQNNGV. Trimming removed 2 bases at V and 3 bases at J, with 17 bases between. The CDR3 runs 16 residues. In DNA, the CDR3 is TGTGCCAGCAGCTTAACAGGGCTAGGAAATAGCTACGAGCAGTACTTC. This gives the protein CASSLTGLGNSYEQYF.

The J gene is TRBJ1-2, the V gene TRBV6-1, with no clear D. The germline V gene encodes CDR1 MNHNS and CDR2 SASEGT. This CDR3 comprises 15 residues. V was clipped by 2 bases and J by 0 bases, with 10 bases between them. The DNA for the CDR3 is TGTGCCAGCAGTGAACGGAGAGTTACTAACTATGGCTACACCTTC. It is translated as CASSERRVTNYGYTF.

This chain connects TRBV14 to TRBJ2-1; 8 bases align to TRBD2. CDR1 SGHDN and CDR2 FVKESK come from the germline V gene. The CDR3 is 17 amino acids. The ends lost 4 bases at V and 4 bases at J; junction bases unmatched: 12. The CDR3 loop is CASSPLIEAGVYNEQFF. The CDR3 nucleotides are TGTGCCAGCAGCCCGCTCATTGAAGCGGGAGTATACAATGAGCAGTTCTTC.

In regard to this clone: Different DNA sequences within this sample yield the same CDR3. The chain is built from TRBV20-1 and TRBJ2-5, with D unresolved. The CDR3 has 11 amino acids. The V end lost 3 bases, the J end lost 2 bases, and 4 bases lay between the germline ends. Germline V lookup: CDR1 DFQATT, CDR2 SNEGSKA (reference sequence). In DNA form, the CDR3 reads TGCAGTGCTAGGGAGCAAGAGACCCAGTACTTC. It yields the protein CSAREQETQYF.

The chain links TRBV30 to TRBJ1-5; D is uncertain. The V and J ends lost 0 bases and 6 bases respectively, with 15 bases between them. The CDR3 contains 15 residues. Per germline, CDR1 GTSNPN and CDR2 SVGIG (reference sequence). In nucleotides, the CDR3 is TGTGCCTGGAGTGTACGTTTGGGGTCGGTTCAGCCCCAGCATTTT. The encoded protein is CAWSVRLGSVQPQHF. Based on the CDR3 plus reference TRBV30 and TRBJ1-5, the full variable domain is SQTIHQWPATLVQPVGSPLSLECTVEGTSNPNLYWYRQAAGRGLQLLFYSVGIGQISSEVPQNLSASRPQDRQFILSSKKLLLSDSGFYLCAWSVRLGSVQPQHFGDGTRLSIL.

This clone was seen a few times. The chain couples TRBV6-5 to TRBJ1-2; no definite D call. The ends were cut back, 7 bases at V and 8 bases at J, with 14 bases in the middle. Germline V lookup: CDR1 MNHEY, CDR2 SVGAGI. The CDR3 extends over 12 amino acids. The CDR3 spells CASIDTYGGYTF. For the CDR3, the DNA is TGTGCCAGCATCGACACCTATGGCGGCTACACCTTC.